This T cell receptor (beta chain) was sequenced for a study of blood T cell repertoires in COVID-19. Looking at the study overall: The analysed material was cDNA or gDNA that came from T cells, B-cell-depleted T cells, or PBMCs.

Germline V gives CDR1 KGHDR, CDR2 SFDVKD. The length of the CDR3 is 16 residues. Germline trimming cut 10 bases from V and 5 bases from J; bases unmatched to any gene: 14. Original processing notes: Amplification with reference gene primers provided the estimates of nucleated cell counts. The data were produced by immunoSEQ multiplex PCR, yet TCRdb's version contains in-frame clones alone and is incomplete. V and J calls and clone size are copied from that table; D and trimming were computed from the DNA. The table lists about 75,000 clones, around nine tenths of them singletons. Sequencing used peripheral blood. The receptor was derived from a human donor in a cohort sampled during active COVID-19. The chain has TRBV24-1 and TRBJ2-5; the match to TRBD2 covers 11 bases. DNA of the CDR3: TGTGCCACAGAAAACGGTAGCGGGAGGGTCCGGGAGACCCAGTACTTC. Translated, it gives CATENGSGRVRETQYF.